The 12 T cell receptor beta chains given below trace back to one sample, sequenced in a study of beta chain features in type 1 diabetes. cDNA synthesis used the whole RNA isolate, giving expressed TCRB sequences. Method: immunoSEQ multiplex PCR; TCRdb's copy keeps in-frame clones and lacks some. The data hold a few hundred thousand clones, with approximately 13% observed a single time. Sequencing used naive CD4+ T cells from blood. These receptors came from a young man in good health.

This clone was seen only a few times. V is TRBV9 and J is TRBJ2-1, with 12 bases identical to TRBD1. The junction had 8 bases not matched to a gene; V was cut back by 3 bases and J by 7 bases. Germline V gene lookup returns CDR1 SGDLS and CDR2 YYNGEE. The CDR3 loop spans 16 amino acids. The CDR3, as DNA: TGTGCCAGCAGCGGAACCGGGACAGGGGGCAGGAATGAGCAGTTCTTC. This gives the protein CASSGTGTGGRNEQFF.

CDR3 amino acids: CASSLAGGALYEQYF. The CDR3 nucleotides are TGTGCCAGCAGCTTGGCCGGGGGGGCTCTCTACGAGCAGTACTTC. The gene calls are TRBV13 and TRBJ2-7; 8 bases match TRBD2. CDR1 and CDR2 from the germline V gene are PRHDT and FYEKMQ (reference sequence). Unmatched junction bases numbered 7, after V lost 3 bases and J lost 3 bases. The CDR3 is 15 residues long.

V usage is TRBV7-2 and J usage is TRBJ2-2, with 8 bases matching TRBD1. V lost 6 bases, J lost 6 bases, and 9 bases stayed unmatched. The germline gives CDR1 SGHTA, CDR2 FQGNSA. This CDR3 contains 15 residues. CDR3: CASSPRTGKAGELFF. For the CDR3, the DNA is TGTGCCAGCAGTCCCCGGACAGGGAAAGCCGGGGAGCTGTTTTTT.

CDR3 in amino acids: CASSQDAGKVEQFF. The CDR3 region has the DNA TGCGCCAGCAGCCAAGATGCCGGTAAGGTTGAGCAGTTCTTC. V and J are TRBV4-1 and TRBJ2-1; D unclear. The germline gives CDR1 MGHRA, CDR2 YSYEKL. Between the trimmed V and J ends, which lost 0 bases and 9 bases, there was a span of 12 bases. This CDR3 spans 14 amino acids.

The V and J genes are TRBV6-5 and TRBJ1-5; unclear D gene. The CDR3 runs 15 residues. V lost 6 bases and J 0 bases, leaving 12 bases between the germline ends. Germline V gene lookup returns CDR1 MNHEY and CDR2 SVGAGI. CDR3 DNA: TGTGCCAGCAGCCGCGGTGGGCATAGCAATCAGCCCCAGCATTTT. Protein product: CASSRGGHSNQPQHF.

The chain recombines TRBV27 with TRBJ2-1; D not certain. The V end lost 5 bases, the J end lost 2 bases, and 13 bases lay between the germline ends. From germline, CDR1 is MNHEY and CDR2 SMNVEV (reference sequence). The CDR3 runs to 15 residues. The CDR3, as DNA: TGTGCCAGCAGTCCTTCGCTAAGAGCCTACAATGAGCAGTTCTTC. Translation gives CASSPSLRAYNEQFF.

In regard to this clone: No DNA is shown, since the ends of the CDR3 on it are uncertain; the CDR3 is the one TCRdb lists. The rearrangement uses TRBV19 and TRBJ2-5; the table's TRBD2 call for D was not verified on the DNA. Ends included, the CDR3 has 12 residues. In germline, CDR1 is LNHDA, CDR2 SQIVND (reference sequence). The CDR3 here is CATWGSGASWYF.

V usage is TRBV5-4 and J usage is TRBJ2-2, with D perhaps matching TRBD1 or TRBD2 (5 bases each). CDR3 size: 15 residues. In germline, CDR1 is SGHNT, CDR2 YYREEE (reference sequence). Trimming took off 4 bases at V and 0 bases at J, with 10 bases between the two ends. The CDR3 bases are TGTGCCAGCAGCCACGGGACGGCGAACACCGGGGAGCTGTTTTTT. Its protein product is CASSHGTANTGELFF.

CDR3 bases: TGTGCCAGCAACCTTCAGGGAGCTAGGACTGAAGCTTTCTTT. Its protein product is CASNLQGARTEAFF. The rearrangement links TRBV27 to TRBJ1-1; D is possibly TRBD1 (5 bases). The length of the CDR3 is 14 residues. V dropped 7 bases and J dropped 5 bases, with 17 bases sitting between them. Per germline, CDR1 MNHEY and CDR2 SMNVEV (reference sequence).

This clone was observed a few times. V is TRBV14 and J is TRBJ2-5, with unresolved D. The CDR3 has 15 amino acids. V was trimmed by 1 base and J by 4 bases, leaving 13 bases between them. Germline CDR1 reads SGHDN; CDR2 reads FVKESK. The CDR3 region has the DNA TGTGCCAGCAGCCAAGCCCACAGTTGGTTAGAGACCCAGTACTTC. As protein: CASSQAHSWLETQYF.

The V and J genes are TRBV5-4 and TRBJ2-7; 7 bases match TRBD2. The V and J ends lost 2 bases and 2 bases, in that order; junction bases with no gene match: 7. Germline CDR1 is SGHNT and CDR2 is YYREEE (reference sequence). The CDR3 spans 15 residues. Here the CDR3 DNA reads TGTGCCAGCAGCTTTGGCGGGAGAAGGGCCTACGAGCAGTACGTC. It codes for CASSFGGRRAYEQYV.

The J gene is TRBJ2-1, the V gene TRBV27, with 10 bases identical to TRBD2. The CDR3 is made up of 17 amino acids. In germline, CDR1 is MNHEY, CDR2 SMNVEV (reference sequence). J lost 1 base, V lost 5 bases, and 8 bases had no gene match. CDR3 sequence (DNA): TGTGCCAGCAGTCCACGGACTAGCGGAGAATCCTACAATGAGCAGTTCTTC. Translated: CASSPRTSGESYNEQFF.